Below are 10 T cell receptor beta chains sequenced from a single sample in a study of CD8 T cells in ankylosing spondylitis. TCRdb re-called the 5' RACE reads with MiXCR, one entry per CDR3 protein. The data hold roughly 180,000 distinct CDR3 sequences, with around 13% observed a single time. Sequenced material: blood, either unsorted or a sorted T cell fraction (not recorded which). The receptors come from a female donor with ankylosing spondylitis or in good health (not recorded which).

This clonotype was counted a few times. The chain employs TRBV30 and TRBJ1-4; unclear D gene. The CDR3 is 13 residues long. V lost 0 bases, J lost 8 bases, and 10 bases lay in between. CDR1 GTSNPN and CDR2 SVGIG come from the germline V gene (reference sequence). This CDR3 reads CAWSVPGREKLFF. CDR3 in DNA: TGTGCCTGGAGTGTACCGGGGAGGGAAAAACTGTTTTTT.

This clonotype has at least ten counts. J is TRBJ1-2 and V is TRBV5-1, with a tentative D call TRBD1 (6 bases). CDR1 and CDR2 (germline): SGHRS, YFSETQ. The CDR3 sequence is 12 residues long. V gave up 9 bases and J gave up 3 bases, with 12 bases separating them. This CDR3 is CATHPGDYGYTF. The CDR3 DNA sequence: TGCGCCACCCATCCAGGGGACTATGGCTACACCTTC. The full variable domain, completed using reference TRBV5-1 and TRBJ1-2, is KAGVTQTPRYLIKTRGQQVTLSCSPISGHRSVSWYQQTPGQGLQFLFEYFSETQRNKGNFPGRFSGRQFSNSRSEMNVSTLELGDSALYLCATHPGDYGYTFGSGTRLTVV.

In this sample, this clonotype turned up many times. The chain employs TRBV20-1 and TRBJ2-5; no clear D gene. The germline V and J ends were trimmed by 2 bases and 0 bases, with 7 bases remaining between them. Germline V gene lookup returns CDR1 DFQATT and CDR2 SNEGSKA (reference sequence). This CDR3 region has 13 residues. CDR3 region: CSARFEYQETQYF. The CDR3 DNA follows: TGCAGTGCTAGATTCGAGTACCAAGAGACCCAGTACTTC.

The J gene is TRBJ2-1, the V gene TRBV11-3; no clear D. Trimming left V 5 bases short and J 10 bases short, with 12 bases between. The CDR3 has 12 amino acids. From germline, CDR1 is SGHNT and CDR2 YENEEA. The CDR3 loop is CASSPPLAEQFF. In DNA form, the CDR3 reads TGTGCCAGCAGCCCCCCCCTCGCCGAGCAGTTCTTC.

This clonotype showed up many times. This chain links TRBV27 with TRBJ1-2; D remains ambiguous. Trimming took off 0 bases at V and 2 bases at J, with 10 bases between the two ends. CDR1 and CDR2 from the germline V gene are MNHEY and SMNVEV (reference sequence). The CDR3 consists of 15 residues. CDR3 sequence reads: CASSLSGGGNYGYTF. CDR3 coding DNA: TGTGCCAGCAGTTTATCAGGAGGTGGGAACTATGGCTACACCTTC.

This clonotype was counted only a few times. The chain has TRBV9 and TRBJ2-2, with 9 nucleotides matching TRBD2. CDR1 is SGDLS, CDR2 YYNGEE, per germline. There are 18 residues in the CDR3. The ends lost 4 bases at V and 7 bases at J; junction bases unmatched: 17. This CDR3 is CASSFRALAGGEDGELFF. DNA for the CDR3: TGTGCCAGCAGCTTCCGGGCCCTTGCGGGAGGGGAGGACGGGGAGCTGTTTTTT.

The V call is TRBV20-1, the J call TRBJ2-5; D call uncertain. The germline gives CDR1 DFQATT, CDR2 SNEGSKA (reference sequence). The CDR3 length is 13 residues. Trimming took off 3 bases at V and 2 bases at J, with 10 bases between the two ends. CDR3 sequence: CSARSPGQETQYF. CDR3 bases: TGCAGTGCTAGGAGCCCCGGGCAAGAGACCCAGTACTTC.

This clonotype was picked up a small number of times. The rearrangement joins TRBV5-1 to TRBJ2-7; D is ambiguous. This CDR3 comprises 12 residues. Trimming shortened V by 3 bases and J by 6 bases, and 10 bases separated the two germline ends. Germline V gives CDR1 SGHRS, CDR2 YFSETQ. The DNA for the CDR3 is TGCGCCAGCAGCTCGAACCTCGGCGAGCAGTACTTC. It translates to CASSSNLGEQYF.

This chain uses TRBV27 with TRBJ2-3; D is unresolved. CDR3 length: 14 residues. The V end lost 1 base, the J end lost 5 bases, and 10 bases lay between the germline ends. CDR1 and CDR2 (germline): MNHEY, SMNVEV (reference sequence). CDR3 loop: CASSLLTPKDTQYF. The CDR3 DNA is TGTGCCAGCAGTTTATTGACTCCTAAAGATACGCAGTATTTT.

The table lists this clonotype with a few counts. The chain carries TRBV7-9 and TRBJ2-1; D may be TRBD2 (5 bases). Germline V gene sequence: CDR1 SEHNR, CDR2 FQNEAQ (reference sequence). Trimming shortened V by 5 bases and J by 1 base, and 12 bases separated the two germline ends. The CDR3 covers 15 residues. The CDR3 reads CASSLDWRSYNEQFF. CDR3 sequence (DNA): TGTGCCAGCAGCCTGGACTGGAGATCCTACAATGAGCAGTTCTTC.